This paragraph covers one T cell receptor beta chain sequence. These data originate in a study of blood T cell repertoires in COVID-19. Study summary: Acute-phase and convalescent COVID-19 samples originated in the United States, Italy and Spain. The analysed material was cDNA or gDNA that came from T cells, B-cell-depleted T cells, or PBMCs.

Per the original methods: Scientists estimated how many nucleated cells there were by amplifying reference gene primers. This table comes from immunoSEQ multiplex PCR, and its TCRdb copy is limited to in-frame clones, with some not included. V and J calls plus clone size are reproduced from that table; the DNA served to infer D and trimming. The data show roughly 350,000 clones, roughly 90% seen once. This TCR derives from a woman in her 50s with active or convalescent COVID-19. Sequencing input: peripheral blood.

The CDR3 protein is CASSQDTATGENNEQFF. The CDR3 DNA reads TGTGCCAGCAGCCAAGATACAGCAACGGGGGAGAACAATGAGCAGTTCTTC. The chain carries TRBV4-2 and TRBJ2-1; D possibly corresponds to TRBD2 (6 bases). Germline CDR1 and CDR2: LGHNA and YNFKEQ. The CDR3 spans 17 residues. The V and J ends lost 0 bases and 5 bases respectively, with 17 bases between them.